This T cell receptor (beta chain) was sequenced in a study of blood T cells in healthy people across ages. About the study: Per two T cells, about one barcoded beta molecule was captured through template switching. Regarding the study as a whole: Per million T cells, TCR beta diversity dropped about linearly as age rose.

This clonotype has only a few counts. Its antigen is still unknown. The CDR3 consists of 16 residues. Per the germline V gene, CDR1 is SGHTA and CDR2 is FQGNSA. Trimming removed 5 bases at V and 2 bases at J, with 16 bases between. The use of a sample-barcoded 5' primer and a J-beta primer mix characterized a second PCR of roughly 7 to 11 cycles. One entry per CDR3 protein results from TCRdb running MiXCR on the 5' RACE reads. The sample lists 800,000 to 950,000 distinct CDR3 sequences; 48% were seen once. This sequence was found in a man younger than 40 in good health. Material for sequencing was blood. J is TRBJ2-4 and V is TRBV7-2; the D gene is possibly TRBD1 (7 bases). This CDR3 is CASSPAGQWTKNIQYF. DNA for the CDR3: TGTGCCAGCAGCCCGGCGGGACAGTGGACCAAAAACATTCAGTACTTC. Combining the CDR3 with reference TRBV7-2 and TRBJ2-4 gives the whole variable domain GAGVSQSPSNKVTEKGKDVELRCDPISGHTALYWYRQSLGQGLEFLIYFQGNSAPDKSGLPSDRFSAERTGGSVSTLTIQRTQQEDSAVYLCASSPAGQWTKNIQYFGAGTRLSVL.